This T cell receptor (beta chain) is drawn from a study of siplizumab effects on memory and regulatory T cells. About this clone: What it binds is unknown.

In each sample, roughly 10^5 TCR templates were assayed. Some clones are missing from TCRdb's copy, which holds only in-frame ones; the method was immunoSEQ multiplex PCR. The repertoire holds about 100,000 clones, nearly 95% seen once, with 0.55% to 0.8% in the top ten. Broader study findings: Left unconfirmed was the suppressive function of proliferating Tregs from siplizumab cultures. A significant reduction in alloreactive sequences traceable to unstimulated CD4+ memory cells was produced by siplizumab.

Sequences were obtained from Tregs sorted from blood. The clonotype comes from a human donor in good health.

The CDR3 is CAWRPPGLAGGRNTGELFF. The CDR3 DNA reads TGTGCCTGGAGGCCCCCGGGACTAGCGGGGGGACGGAACACCGGGGAGCTGTTTTTT. The chain joins TRBV30 to TRBJ2-2, with 15 positions matching TRBD2. Germline assignment: CDR1 GTSNPN and CDR2 SVGIG (reference sequence). CDR3 length: 19 amino acids. Losses at the gene ends were 3 bases for V and 1 base for J; bases not matched to a gene: 9. Drawing the rest from reference TRBV30 and TRBJ2-2, the complete variable domain is SQTIHQWPATLVQPVGSPLSLECTVEGTSNPNLYWYRQAAGRGLQLLFYSVGIGQISSEVPQNLSASRPQDRQFILSSKKLLLSDSGFYLCAWRPPGLAGGRNTGELFFGEGSRLTVL.